Included here is one T cell receptor (beta chain) sequence, with context. Antigen unknown. Reverse transcribed after extraction, RNA yielded cDNA as the sequencing template. Sequencing was performed with immunoSEQ multiplex PCR; in TCRdb, only in-frame clones are kept and a portion is missing. The sample shows 150,000 to 200,000 clones, about two thirds of them seen only once. This record comes from a study of CD8+ T cells in alopecia areata. Study-level information: Tofacitinib administration to treated patients was oral, at 5 to 10 mg twice daily. Points from the study as a whole: Just one nonresponder means the tie between baseline CD8+ expansion and response stays uncertain. Numerous expanded lesional clones remained in scalp and blood during tofacitinib.

The CDR3 extends over 11 amino acids. CDR1 is LNHDA and CDR2 is SQIVND in the germline V gene (reference sequence). The germline V and J ends were trimmed by 10 bases and 5 bases, with 11 bases remaining between them. The sample's treatment: oral pan-JAK inhibitor, 5-10 mg twice daily. Researchers picked out CD4+ and CD8+ T cells from PBMCs by sorting. The V gene is TRBV19, the J gene TRBJ1-1; the D is unclear. This clonotype was obtained from a human donor with alopecia areata. The source was CD4+ T cells sorted from blood, collected at week 4, from a patient treated with tofacitinib. The CDR3 loop is CATNQATEAFF. Here the CDR3 DNA reads TGTGCCACGAACCAGGCGACTGAAGCTTTCTTT.